This T cell receptor beta chain was recorded in a study of CD8+ T cells in alopecia areata. Germline V gives CDR1 SEHNR, CDR2 FQNEAQ (reference sequence). This CDR3 spans 15 amino acids. V lost 5 bases and J lost 1; bases outside the gene matches: 3. For this clone: Its antigen is undetermined.

Overall study results and limits: Mice gave a clearer picture of TCR sharing than patients did, possibly for HLA-related reasons. More clonal than normal scalp was lesional scalp, particularly alopecia totalis/universalis.

Isolated RNA was reverse transcribed into cDNA used as the sequencing template. Sequenced by immunoSEQ multiplex PCR; TCRdb stores in-frame clones only, minus some. There are around 36,000 clones in the sample; over 50% occur only once, and approximately 2% lies in the top ten. Once sorted, CD4+ cells from about 5 patients yielded CD25+CD127- cells. The investigators collected lesional scalp punch biopsies and peripheral blood from alopecia areata patients. Sequenced sample: CD4+ Tregs sorted from blood. The chain couples TRBV7-9 to TRBJ2-7; 12 bases are shared with TRBD2. This TCR was sampled from a human donor with alopecia areata. The CDR3 DNA reads as TGTGCCAGCAGCCGGGGGACTAGCGGGTCCTACGAGCAGTACTTC. Translation gives CASSRGTSGSYEQYF.